This TCR beta chain was documented in a study of CD8 T cells in ankylosing spondylitis. Scientists made TCR beta libraries using quantitative 5'-RACE with molecular barcodes. A single record per CDR3 protein comes from TCRdb applying MiXCR to the 5' RACE reads. The table lists roughly 260,000 distinct CDR3 sequences, 20% of them singletons. Turning to this clonotype: The antigen remains undetermined.

Findings and caveats of the study: Made up of eight or nine highly homologous variants, a TCR beta motif appeared characteristic of ankylosing spondylitis blood.

The receptor was derived from a male donor with ankylosing spondylitis or in good health (not recorded which). Sequencing input: blood, either unsorted or a sorted T cell fraction (not recorded which).

CDR3 loop: CASSPNRAGANEQFF. CDR3 DNA sequence: TGTGCCAGCAGCCCTAATCGGGCAGGTGCCAATGAGCAGTTCTTC. V usage is TRBV7-3 and J usage is TRBJ2-1; unclear D gene. The V end lost 5 bases, the J end lost 6 bases, and 17 bases lay between the germline ends. The CDR3 covers 15 residues. Germline CDR1 SGHTA, CDR2 FQGTGA.